Sequencing of this T cell receptor (beta chain) was carried out in a study of T cells in localized non-small cell lung cancer. Whole-study findings and limits: Only one tumor region went through sequencing, so heterogeneity may still be there. For the top 100 tumor clones, a median about 50 also appeared in adjacent lung. Among the tissues sampled, uninvolved adjacent lung had the highest T cell clonality, above tumor.

The assay was immunoSEQ multiplex PCR, and TCRdb's table has in-frame clones only and misses some. Altogether tens of thousands of clones are present, more than 75% being singletons, with the ten largest covering around 34%. With respect to this clone: What it binds is unknown.

This CDR3 contains 12 residues. Between the trimmed V and J ends, which lost 1 base and 7 bases, there was a span of 11 bases. Germline V lookup: CDR1 GTSNPN, CDR2 SVGIG (reference sequence). The sequenced sample was peripheral blood, obtained before any cancer treatment. The V and J genes are TRBV30 and TRBJ2-7; D unclear. The sequence was obtained from a male donor at least 60 years old with stage II squamous cell lung carcinoma. The DNA for the CDR3 is TGTGCCTGGAGTGGTGGTAGCAGGGAGCAGTACTTC. This translates into CAWSGGSREQYF. The whole variable domain, remainder taken from reference TRBV30 and TRBJ2-7, is SQTIHQWPATLVQPVGSPLSLECTVEGTSNPNLYWYRQAAGRGLQLLFYSVGIGQISSEVPQNLSASRPQDRQFILSSKKLLLSDSGFYLCAWSGGSREQYFGPGTRLTVT.